These 26 T cell receptor beta chains originate from one sample sequenced in a study of OX40 agonist ivuxolimab in advanced cancers. The table came from immunoSEQ multiplex PCR; TCRdb's copy has only in-frame clones and leaves some out. Counted here are tens of thousands of clones, less than 90% occurring once; the ten biggest clones make up around 25%. This specimen consisted of CD4+ or CD8+ T cells sorted from blood, obtained in a trial of the OX40 agonist ivuxolimab. Every receptor here comes from an adult with an advanced solid tumor such as melanoma, head and neck, liver or kidney cancer.

The chain uses TRBV4-3 and TRBJ1-6, with TRBD1 matching over 7 bases. Germline V lookup: CDR1 LGHNA, CDR2 YSLEER. The CDR3 covers 15 residues. Losses at the gene ends were 1 base for V and 5 bases for J; bases not matched to a gene: 2. The CDR3 nucleotides read TGCGCCAGCAGCCAAGGCAGGGGGAATAATTCACCCCTCCACTTT. This translates into CASSQGRGNNSPLHF.

This chain joins TRBV27 and TRBJ1-5; D is unresolved. The CDR3 has 14 amino acids. Trimming removed 3 bases at V and 0 bases at J, with 6 bases between. In germline, CDR1 is MNHEY, CDR2 SMNVEV (reference sequence). As DNA, the CDR3 is TGTGCCAGCAGTTTGAAGGGTAGCAATCAGCCCCAGCATTTT. Protein product: CASSLKGSNQPQHF.

The V gene is TRBV6-5, the J gene TRBJ2-3, with a weak D call TRBD2 (7 bases). The germline CDR1 and CDR2 sequences are MNHEY and SVGAGI. The CDR3 spans 14 residues. Trimming stripped 5 bases from V and 0 bases from J, with 9 bases between. In DNA form, the CDR3 reads TGTGCCAGCAGTCGGGGGGCAAGCACAGATACGCAGTATTTT. Its protein is CASSRGASTDTQYF.

The genes are TRBV7-4 and TRBJ1-5; D is possibly TRBD1 (5 bases). The CDR3 runs to 15 residues. CDR1 SGHVT and CDR2 SQSDAQ come from the germline V gene. Deletions cut 5 bases from V and 7 bases from J, with 18 bases between. CDR3: CASSPQGPQRQPQHF. The DNA of the CDR3 is TGTGCCAGCAGCCCCCAGGGCCCCCAGAGGCAGCCCCAGCATTTT.

This rearrangement joins TRBV19 to TRBJ2-3, with D maybe TRBD2 (6 bases). The V end lost 6 bases, the J end lost 3 bases, and 13 bases lay between the germline ends. Germline CDR1 and CDR2: LNHDA and SQIVND (reference sequence). The CDR3 spans 14 residues. CDR3 in amino acids: CASSDMGGTDTQYF. CDR3 bases: TGTGCCAGTAGCGATATGGGGGGAACAGATACGCAGTATTTT.

V gene TRBV4-1 combines with J gene TRBJ1-3; D gene uncertain. Germline V gene sequence: CDR1 MGHRA, CDR2 YSYEKL. Trimming took off 5 bases at V and 0 bases at J, with 11 bases between the two ends. This CDR3 is built from 15 residues. Here the CDR3 DNA reads TGCGCCAGCAGCTCCTCAGGTCGCTCTGGAAACACCATATATTTT. This translates into CASSSSGRSGNTIYF.

The chain combines TRBV7-9 with TRBJ2-7; D may be TRBD2 (5 bases). Trimming removed 3 bases at V and 0 bases at J, with 9 bases between. The CDR3 runs to 14 residues. Germline assignment: CDR1 SEHNR and CDR2 FQNEAQ (reference sequence). The CDR3 sequence: CASSFGGYSYEQYF. CDR3 DNA: TGTGCCAGCAGCTTTGGCGGGTACTCCTACGAGCAGTACTTC.

This sequence joins TRBV28 and TRBJ1-1; no reliable D call. The CDR3 extends over 14 amino acids. V was trimmed by 5 bases and J by 2 bases, leaving 12 bases between them. CDR1 is MDHEN, CDR2 SYDVKM, per germline. CDR3 in DNA: TGTGCCAGCAGTCATGGGTGGGAAAACACTGAAGCTTTCTTT. Protein: CASSHGWENTEAFF.

The gene calls are TRBV28 and TRBJ1-5, with D unclear. This CDR3 has 14 residues. Trimming cost V 3 bases and J 3 bases, with 9 bases left between them. The germline CDR1 and CDR2 sequences are MDHEN and SYDVKM. The CDR3 sequence: CASSFAGSNQPQHF. The CDR3 DNA follows: TGTGCCAGCAGTTTTGCGGGGTCCAATCAGCCCCAGCATTTT.

The chain links TRBV9 to TRBJ2-2; D might be TRBD2 (6 bases). This CDR3 comprises 17 residues. CDR1 and CDR2 (germline): SGDLS, YYNGEE. The V end lost 4 bases, the J end lost 4 bases, and 20 bases lay between the germline ends. The CDR3 DNA reads TGTGCCAGCAGCCCCGGGAACATAGCGGACCTCACCGGGGAGCTGTTTTTT. Its protein is CASSPGNIADLTGELFF. The entire variable domain, with the rest obtained from reference TRBV9 and TRBJ2-2, is as follows: DSGVTQTPKHLITATGQRVTLRCSPRSGDLSVYWYQQSLDQGLQFLIQYYNGEERAKGNILERFSAQQFPDLHSELNLSSLELGDSALYFCASSPGNIADLTGELFFGEGSRLTVL.

This clone was seen a single time. The chain joins TRBV7-3 to TRBJ1-2, with 7 bases fitting TRBD1. Germline loops: CDR1 SGHTA, CDR2 FQGTGA. CDR3 length: 16 amino acids. J gave up 3 bases and V 4 bases, and 11 bases lay outside the gene matches. The CDR3 region is CASSSKSQGVDYGYTF. Here the CDR3 DNA reads TGTGCCAGCAGCTCGAAGAGTCAGGGGGTCGACTATGGCTACACCTTC.

The chain carries TRBV28 and TRBJ2-7; 8 bases fit TRBD1. Trimming removed 3 bases from V and 2 bases from J; junction bases left unmatched: 9. This CDR3 is built from 16 residues. Germline V gene data show CDR1 as MDHEN and CDR2 as SYDVKM. Written as DNA, the CDR3 is TGTGCCAGCAGTTTGGGGCGGGGACAGGCACCCTACGAGCAGTACTTC. Its translation: CASSLGRGQAPYEQYF.

This chain links TRBV28 with TRBJ2-2, with TRBD2 identical over 8 bases. The CDR3 is 18 amino acids. V shed 5 bases, J shed 3 bases, and the junction held 14 bases outside the gene matches. Germline CDR1 is MDHEN and CDR2 is SYDVKM. Written as DNA, the CDR3 is TGTGCCAGCAGTCCCGGCCCGGGCGGGAGGACCCACACCGGGGAGCTGTTTTTT. It is translated as CASSPGPGGRTHTGELFF.

The chain links TRBV19 to TRBJ2-2, with a tentative D call TRBD1 (6 bases). The CDR3 has 16 residues. V lost 6 bases, J lost 4 bases, and 18 bases lay in between. The V gene's germline CDR1 is LNHDA and CDR2 SQIVND (reference sequence). CDR3 bases: TGTGCCAGTAGCCTTCTCCTCGGGACACCCACCGGGGAGCTGTTTTTT. It is translated as CASSLLLGTPTGELFF.

The rearrangement joins TRBV15 to TRBJ2-3; the D gene is possibly TRBD2 (7 bases). Germline V lookup: CDR1 LNHNV, CDR2 YYDKDF (reference sequence). Trimming shortened V by 5 bases and J by 0 bases, and 27 bases separated the two germline ends. This CDR3 has 20 amino acids. The CDR3 loop is CATSSPGGGLEGYSTDTQYF. The CDR3 DNA follows: TGTGCCACCAGCTCACCTGGGGGGGGGCTTGAGGGCTATAGCACAGATACGCAGTATTTT.

The CDR3 sequence: CASSLYRELSGANVLTF. The DNA of the CDR3 is TGTGCCAGCAGCCTTTACAGGGAACTCTCTGGGGCCAACGTCCTGACTTTC. The chain combines TRBV9 with TRBJ2-6, with a tentative D call TRBD1 (6 bases). Germline V lookup: CDR1 SGDLS, CDR2 YYNGEE. The CDR3 is 17 residues long. Trimming left V 4 bases short and J 0 bases short, with 14 bases between.

CDR3 residues: CASSELQGAYGYTF. The DNA of the CDR3 is TGTGCCAGCAGTGAATTACAGGGGGCGTATGGCTACACCTTC. The chain joins TRBV25-1 to TRBJ1-2; TRBD1 matches 9 bases. The CDR3 loop spans 14 amino acids. After removal of 1 base from V and 5 bases from J, the junction contained 2 bases not matched to a gene. Germline values: CDR1 MGHDK, CDR2 SYGVNS.

Written as DNA, the CDR3 is TGTGCCAGCAGTTACCACAGGGGTGGACTCGATCAGCCCCAGCATTTT. Protein: CASSYHRGGLDQPQHF. The V gene is TRBV6-5, the J gene TRBJ1-5; TRBD1 agrees at 7 bases. This CDR3 contains 16 residues. V shed 2 bases, J shed 5 bases, and the junction held 9 bases outside the gene matches. CDR1 is MNHEY, CDR2 SVGAGI, per germline.

The V gene is TRBV5-6, the J gene TRBJ2-5; possibly TRBD2 for D (7 bases). Trimming cost V 6 bases and J 5 bases, with 17 bases left between them. The CDR3 extends over 14 amino acids. CDR1 SGHDT and CDR2 YYEEEE come from the germline V gene. The CDR3 reads CASTLGGAWETQYF. CDR3 sequence (DNA): TGTGCCAGCACCTTAGGGGGGGCATGGGAGACCCAGTACTTC.

This clone occurred once. V and J are TRBV19 and TRBJ2-3; 7 bases match TRBD2. With V trimmed by 6 bases and J by 2 bases, 8 bases remained unmatched. CDR3 length: 15 amino acids. From germline, CDR1 is LNHDA and CDR2 SQIVND (reference sequence). CDR3 residues: CASRIDGRHTDTQYF. The CDR3 coding sequence is TGTGCCAGTAGGATCGACGGGAGGCACACAGATACGCAGTATTTT.

V and J are TRBV5-6 and TRBJ1-5, with D perhaps matching TRBD1 (6 bases). The CDR3 contains 15 residues. V dropped 4 bases and J dropped 7 bases, with 18 bases sitting between them. Looked up from germline, CDR1 is SGHDT and CDR2 is YYEEEE. CDR3 sequence: CASSLSAGTKQPQHF. CDR3 bases: TGTGCCAGCAGCCTTAGCGCCGGGACAAAACAGCCCCAGCATTTT.

In regard to this clone: A junction boundary mismatches the germline segment, possibly from a read error. The chain combines TRBV7-7 with TRBJ2-1; D unresolved. The V gene's germline CDR1 is SSHAT and CDR2 FNYEAQ (reference sequence). This CDR3 contains 15 residues. CDR3: CASSLVESASHEQFF. CDR3 in DNA: TGTGCTAGCAGCTTAGTTGAGTCAGCGTCACATGAGCAGTTCTTC.

V is TRBV7-8 and J is TRBJ1-1; D is perhaps TRBD1 (5 bases). Germline V gene sequence: CDR1 SGHVS, CDR2 FQNEAQ. The ends were cut back, 3 bases at V and 5 bases at J, with 16 bases in the middle. The CDR3 covers 15 residues. CDR3 DNA: TGTGCCAGCAGCTTGGGGGGGGACGGTAGGACTGAAGCTTTCTTT. Translated, it gives CASSLGGDGRTEAFF.

The V call is TRBV18, the J call TRBJ2-2; 8 bases fit TRBD2. CDR1 is KGHSH and CDR2 is LQKENI in the germline V gene. CDR3 length equals 17 residues. V was clipped by 1 base and J by 0 bases; unmatched bases: 4. The CDR3 reads CASSPLAGGPNTGELFF. The CDR3 DNA reads as TGTGCCAGCTCACCACTTGCGGGGGGTCCGAACACCGGGGAGCTGTTTTTT.

The V call is TRBV11-2, the J call TRBJ2-1; no definite D call. The CDR3 sequence is 12 residues long. Looked up from germline, CDR1 is SGHAT and CDR2 is FQNNGV. The V gene lost 1 base and the J gene lost 7 bases, with 5 bases spanning the gap. This CDR3 reads CASSLGWNEQFF. The CDR3 DNA follows: TGTGCCAGCAGCTTAGGGTGGAATGAGCAGTTCTTC.

The J gene is TRBJ1-1, the V gene TRBV7-8; D is ambiguous. Germline loops: CDR1 SGHVS, CDR2 FQNEAQ. This CDR3 is built from 12 residues. V was shortened by 5 bases and J by 4 bases, with 8 bases between the two germline ends. The CDR3: CASSRGVTEAFF. CDR3 sequence (DNA): TGTGCCAGCAGCCGAGGAGTCACTGAAGCTTTCTTT. The whole variable domain, filled in from reference TRBV7-8 and TRBJ1-1, reads GAGVSQSPRYKVAKRGQDVALRCDPISGHVSLFWYQQALGQGPEFLTYFQNEAQLDKSGLPSDRFFAERPEGSVSTLKIQRTQQEDSAVYLCASSRGVTEAFFGQGTRLTVV.